This TCR beta chain was found in a study of T cell changes during pregnancy in multiple sclerosis (dated by TCRdb to the late 2010s). Background on the whole study: Changes in the T cell repertoire over the course of pregnancy were examined in this study in women with multiple sclerosis.

The protocol used for the library was the immunoSEQ multiplex PCR assay. As stored in TCRdb, this immuneACCESS dataset retains in-frame rearrangements with V and J assigned. A fraction of the clones does not appear; measured against another copy, unresolved V genes explain less than half of the discrepancy, and the remainder lacks a known reason. This sample holds about 93,000 clones; around 92% were observed only once. Approximately 2.2% of the sample is in the top ten clones. Compared with germline, V lacks 4 bases and J lacks 0 bases; bases without a gene match: 4. According to the germline V gene (reference sequence), CDR1 reads SEHNR and CDR2 reads FQNEAQ. The cysteine opens and the phenylalanine closes a CDR3 of 15 amino acids. This entry keeps only the CDR3 DNA: 45 bases, framed from base 1. About this clone itself: Its antigen remains unidentified. No clone much larger than this one lies a single base away; base qualities are absent.

This clonotype was sampled from a female donor with multiple sclerosis, enrolled in a pregnancy study. The chain uses TRBV7-9 and TRBJ2-7, with TRBD1 identical over 9 junction bases. The sequenced sample was peripheral blood, obtained after pregnancy. The nucleotides read TGTGCCAGCAGCTATACAGGGGGCCCCTCCTACGAGCAGTACTTC. The translation is CASSYTGGPSYEQYF.